This section outlines one T cell receptor beta chain sequence together with its context. This specimen comes from a study of control samples from healthy donors and cancer patients. Sequencing was performed with immunoSEQ multiplex PCR; in TCRdb, only in-frame clones are kept and a portion is missing. Here the sample spans around 140,000 clones, approximately 93% being singletons. This receptor was identified in a man between 18 and 35 years old in good health. Sequencing used blood.

Here the CDR3 DNA reads TGTGCCTGGAGAAGAGCGGGGCTCTATGGCTACACCTTC. Translation gives CAWRRAGLYGYTF. The V gene is TRBV30, the J gene TRBJ1-2, with D maybe TRBD1 (5 bases). The germline CDR1 and CDR2 sequences are GTSNPN and SVGIG (reference sequence). Deletions cut 3 bases from V and 4 bases from J, with 12 bases between. The length of the CDR3 is 13 residues.